This is a list of T cell receptor beta chains from one sample in a study of T cell repertoires in cytomegalovirus infection. TCRdb itself ran the reads through MiXCR, one entry per CDR3 protein. The sample has more than 150,000 distinct CDR3 sequences, roughly a fifth seen once. Sequenced sample: PBMCs. The receptors shown here come from a human donor in good health (CMV status not recorded). Some clones in this sample may be carry-over from other donors' samples. Each CDR3 is given with its conserved first and last residue. A D gene is named only where the DNA matches it firmly. Size is stated for part of the rows, as once, few or many counts, or as a class when the clone is expanded.

J | D | V | size | DNA | CDR3
TRBJ2-1 | TRBD1 | TRBV5-1 | many | TGCGCCAGCAGCTCGACAGGGGACAGTATCGATGAGCAGTTCTTC | CASSSTGDSIDEQFF
TRBJ2-7 | TRBD2 | TRBV6-5 | - | TGTGCCAGCAGTTACTCGGGACTACAGTACGAGCAGTACTTC | CASSYSGLQYEQYF
TRBJ2-1 | - | TRBV20-1 | - | TGCAGTGCTAGTATGTTTCCATCTCCAGCCAATGAGCAGTTCTTC | CSASMFPSPANEQFF
TRBJ1-5 | TRBD1 | TRBV19 | few | TGTGCCAGTAGTACGCTGGACAGGGTGGTCAATCAGCCCCAGCATTTT | CASSTLDRVVNQPQHF
TRBJ2-7 | TRBD1 | TRBV6-5 | - | TGTGCCAGCAGTCCCCATAGCCAGGGGGTAGGCGAGCAGTACTTC | CASSPHSQGVGEQYF
TRBJ2-1 | TRBD1 | TRBV24-1 | few | TGTGCCACCAGTACAGGGGTCAATGAGCAGTTCTTC | CATSTGVNEQFF
TRBJ1-1 | - | TRBV7-4 | few | TGTGCCAGCAGCTCGAGGGATGGAGATGAAGCTTTCTTT | CASSSRDGDEAFF
TRBJ2-1 | - | TRBV7-8 | many | TGTGCCAGCAGCTTAGGGACTCTCTACAATGAGCAGTTCTTC | CASSLGTLYNEQFF
TRBJ2-3 | - | TRBV7-8 | - | TGTGCCAGCAGCTTAGATACCGGGACTCCTACTAGCACAGATACGCAGTATTTT | CASSLDTGTPTSTDTQYF
TRBJ2-5 | TRBD2 | TRBV12-3/TRBV12-4 | - | TGTGCCAGCAGTAACGGACTAGCGGGAAGGGAGACCCAGTACTTC | CASSNGLAGRETQYF
TRBJ2-3 | - | TRBV27 | - | TGTGCCAGCAGGGGGTATGGTAGCACAGATACGCAGTATTTT | CASRGYGSTDTQYF
TRBJ2-5 | - | TRBV20-1 | - | TGCAGTGCTGTAGGCACTAGGCTAGAGACCCAGTACTTC | CSAVGTRLETQYF
TRBJ1-5 | - | TRBV12-3/TRBV12-4 | few | TGTGCCAGCAGTCGGGCGGGGGACGGCAATCAGCCCCAGCATTTT | CASSRAGDGNQPQHF
TRBJ2-4 | - | TRBV7-9 | few | TGTGCCAGCAGCTTGGAGGGGGCCGTTAGTGTCAACATTCAGTACTTC | CASSLEGAVSVNIQYF
TRBJ2-1 | - | TRBV20-1 | - | TGCAGTGCGGGTAGCCTCTACAATGAGCAGTTCTTC | CSAGSLYNEQFF
TRBJ2-7 | - | TRBV27 | - | TGTGCCAGCAGTTTATCCGTGGTGGGGCCCAGCTCCTACGAGCAGTACTTC | CASSLSVVGPSSYEQYF
TRBJ2-1 | TRBD2 | TRBV7-9 | - | TGTGCCAGCAGCATGCCGCGGGAGGGTCGCGAGCAGTTCTTC | CASSMPREGREQFF
TRBJ1-1 | TRBD1 | TRBV6-1 | few | TGTGCCAGCAGATTGGGACAGATGAACACTGAAGCTTTCTTT | CASRLGQMNTEAFF
TRBJ1-2 | - | TRBV11-2 | few | TGTGCCAGCAGCTTGAGGGCAGGGGCGAGTTATGGCTACACCTTC | CASSLRAGASYGYTF
TRBJ1-2 | - | TRBV5-6 | few | TGTGCCAGCAGGGTTCGGGCCGACTTACAGACTAACTATGGCTACACCTTC | CASRVRADLQTNYGYTF
TRBJ2-7 | - | TRBV5-5 | few | TGTGCCAGCAGCTATCCGGGACAAGGGATGGAGCAGTACTTC | CASSYPGQGMEQYF
TRBJ1-1 | - | TRBV11-3 | - | TGTGCCAGCAGCTTAAGGATGGGGGGAGGGGAGACTGAATCTTTCTTT | CASSLRMGGGETESFF
TRBJ1-1 | TRBD1 | TRBV12-3/TRBV12-4 | - | TGTGCCAGCAGTCCGGTGACAGGGGTGAACACTGAAGCTTTCTTT | CASSPVTGVNTEAFF
TRBJ1-1 | - | TRBV20-1 | few | TGCAGTGCTAGTCCCAGTAGGGTTGAAGCTTTCTTT | CSASPSRVEAFF
TRBJ1-3 | - | TRBV19 | once | TGTGCCAGTAGTAGGGGCGGAACTCCAGGATCTGGAAACACCATATATTTT | CASSRGGTPGSGNTIYF
TRBJ1-5 | TRBD1 | TRBV6-2/TRBV6-3 | few | TGTGCCAGCAGTCCCGGACAGGGGAGTCAGCCCCAGCATTTT | CASSPGQGSQPQHF
TRBJ1-4 | - | TRBV6-5 | - | TGTGCCAGCAGTTCGGTGGGGAGTAATGAAAAACTGTTTTTT | CASSSVGSNEKLFF
TRBJ2-1 | TRBD1 | TRBV4-2 | - | TGTGCCAGCAGCCAAACGGGCAGGGGGCGCGATGAGCAGTTCTTC | CASSQTGRGRDEQFF
TRBJ1-1 | - | TRBV28 | - | TGTGACAGCAGTTTGGGGGCCAGGGGATGGACTGAAGCTTTCTTT | CDSSLGARGWTEAFF